Shown below are 24 T cell receptor beta chains from a single sample sequenced in a study of memory CD8 T cells in hepatitis C reinfection. Sequencing was performed with immunoSEQ multiplex PCR; in TCRdb, only in-frame clones are kept and a portion is missing. The profile shows 45,000 to 50,000 clones, roughly nine tenths of them singletons. Specified time point: late/post reinfection, 12 to 24 weeks after detection. No in vitro expansion preceded TCR sequencing of the sorted cells. Sequences were obtained from naive CD8+ T cells sorted from blood. The receptor source for this set is a man younger than 35 with hepatitis C virus infection.

This clone was seen more than once but under ten times. V and J are TRBV2 and TRBJ1-1; D might be TRBD1 (5 bases). The V end lost 7 bases, the J end lost 0 bases, and 12 bases lay between the germline ends. This CDR3 region has 14 residues. CDR1 and CDR2 from the germline V gene are SNHLY and FYNNEI. The CDR3 region has the DNA TGTGCCAGCAAGGTCGGACAAATGAACACTGAAGCTTTCTTT. Translating it yields CASKVGQMNTEAFF. The full variable domain, in which reference TRBV2 and TRBJ1-1 provide the parts outside the CDR3, is EPEVTQTPSHQVTQMGQEVILRCVPISNHLYFYWYRQILGQKVEFLVSFYNNEISEKSEIFDDQFSVERPDGSNFTLKIRSTKLEDSAMYFCASKVGQMNTEAFFGQGTRLTVV.

The chain links TRBV27 to TRBJ2-1; 9 nucleotides line up with TRBD2. Germline V lookup: CDR1 MNHEY, CDR2 SMNVEV (reference sequence). With V trimmed by 6 bases and J by 7 bases, 10 bases remained unmatched. The CDR3 spans 15 residues. CDR3 DNA sequence: TGTGCCAGCAGATCCCTTGGCGGGAGGGGGAATGAGCAGTTCTTC. Protein: CASRSLGGRGNEQFF.

This chain joins TRBV11-2 and TRBJ2-3; possibly TRBD2 for D (5 bases). With 1 base removed from V and 1 base from J, the gap between germline ends came to 9 bases. CDR1 is SGHAT and CDR2 is FQNNGV in the germline V gene. CDR3 size: 15 residues. The CDR3: CASSLAGLGTDTQYF. The CDR3 DNA sequence: TGTGCCAGCAGCTTAGCCGGACTGGGCACAGATACGCAGTATTTT.

The chain has TRBV2 and TRBJ2-1; no clear D. This CDR3 has 15 residues. V was trimmed by 3 bases and J by 0 bases, leaving 9 bases between them. The V gene's germline CDR1 is SNHLY and CDR2 FYNNEI. The CDR3 DNA reads TGTGCCAGCAGTGATGGGCCCGACTCCTACAATGAGCAGTTCTTC. Its protein product is CASSDGPDSYNEQFF.

V usage is TRBV7-9 and J usage is TRBJ2-6, with 10 nucleotides matching TRBD2. The V gene's germline CDR1 is SEHNR and CDR2 FQNEAQ (reference sequence). This CDR3 is 17 amino acids long. J was trimmed by 4 bases and V by 6 bases; bases with no gene match: 9. The CDR3 region is CASRSGTSETGANVLTF. The CDR3 nucleotides are TGTGCCAGCAGGTCCGGGACTAGCGAAACAGGGGCCAACGTCCTGACTTTC.

The chain uses TRBV5-4 and TRBJ2-3; D perhaps matches TRBD1 (6 bases). The CDR3 has 15 residues. The germline CDR1 and CDR2 sequences are SGHNT and YYREEE (reference sequence). Trimming stripped 3 bases from V and 0 bases from J, with 11 bases between. The CDR3 DNA reads TGTGCCAGCAGCTATCCAGGGGCTAGCACAGATACGCAGTATTTT. This gives the protein CASSYPGASTDTQYF.

V gene TRBV5-1 combines with J gene TRBJ2-1, with 9 bases fitting TRBD2. Germline assignment: CDR1 SGHRS and CDR2 YFSETQ. V shed 3 bases, J shed 6 bases, and the junction held 19 bases outside the gene matches. This CDR3 has 19 residues. The DNA of the CDR3 is TGCGCCAGCAGCTGGGGCGGCGGGGGGGACTCGATATTTCCCAATGAGCAGTTCTTC. Translation: CASSWGGGGDSIFPNEQFF.

The V call is TRBV7-8, the J call TRBJ2-1; TRBD2 agrees at 10 bases. Looked up from germline, CDR1 is SGHVS and CDR2 is FQNEAQ. The CDR3 spans 14 residues. Trimming removed 4 bases from V and 7 bases from J; junction bases left unmatched: 4. The CDR3 DNA reads as TGTGCCAGCAGCTCTAGCGGGAGCAGGAATGAGCAGTTCTTC. Amino acid sequence: CASSSSGSRNEQFF.

This rearrangement joins TRBV6-5 to TRBJ2-3; 7 bases line up with TRBD2. The CDR3 has 13 residues. Looked up from germline, CDR1 is MNHEY and CDR2 is SVGAGI. V was pared by 10 bases and J by 4 bases, with 8 bases of the junction left unmatched. As DNA, the CDR3 is TGTGCCACCACCGCGGGAGCGGCAGATACGCAGTATTTT. Protein: CATTAGAADTQYF.

In DNA, the CDR3 is TGCGCCAGCAGCCTCGGCCCCGGGGCACCCCTCCACTTT. Translating gives CASSLGPGAPLHF. The V call is TRBV4-1, the J call TRBJ1-6; the D is unclear. Deletions cut 4 bases from V and 11 bases from J, with 12 bases between. This CDR3 region has 13 residues. The germline V gene has CDR1 MGHRA and CDR2 YSYEKL.

The rearrangement links TRBV27 to TRBJ2-3; TRBD2 agrees at 12 bases. The trim removed 7 bases at V and 7 bases at J, leaving 6 bases unmatched. The CDR3 contains 14 residues. Per the germline V gene, CDR1 is MNHEY and CDR2 is SMNVEV (reference sequence). CDR3: CASKETSGGHTQYF. Written as DNA, the CDR3 is TGTGCCAGCAAAGAGACTAGCGGGGGCCATACGCAGTATTTT.

The chain combines TRBV29-1 with TRBJ2-3, with a possible D match to TRBD2 (6 bases). CDR1 SQVTM and CDR2 ANQGSEA come from the germline V gene. Trimming shortened V by 7 bases and J by 1 base, and 12 bases separated the two germline ends. This CDR3 is 13 amino acids long. This CDR3 reads CSAVAVGTDTQYF. DNA for the CDR3: TGCAGCGCCGTAGCGGTGGGCACAGATACGCAGTATTTT.

The chain carries TRBV15 and TRBJ2-1; 9 nucleotides agree with TRBD2. Germline CDR1 LNHNV, CDR2 YYDKDF (reference sequence). This CDR3 contains 16 residues. The V gene end was trimmed by 0 bases and the J gene end by 3 bases; junction bases not matched to a gene: 3. The CDR3 DNA is TGTGCCACCAGCAGAGACAAAGCGGGAGGCTACAATGAGCAGTTCTTC. Its translation: CATSRDKAGGYNEQFF.

J is TRBJ1-1 and V is TRBV29-1; no clear D. Between the trimmed V and J ends, which lost 7 bases and 1 base, there was a span of 7 bases. This CDR3 contains 11 residues. CDR1 SQVTM and CDR2 ANQGSEA come from the germline V gene. The CDR3 spells CSGTGNTEAFF. The CDR3 nucleotides are TGCAGCGGAACTGGGAACACTGAAGCTTTCTTT.

The J gene is TRBJ1-2, the V gene TRBV5-1, with a weak D call TRBD1 (6 bases). The CDR3 has 16 amino acids. From germline, CDR1 is SGHRS and CDR2 YFSETQ. Trimming removed 0 bases from V and 2 bases from J, with 14 bases in between. The CDR3 reads CASSLAETGVNYGYTF. The DNA for the CDR3 is TGCGCCAGCAGCTTGGCCGAGACAGGCGTAAACTATGGCTACACCTTC. The full variable domain, with the rest looked up from reference TRBV5-1 and TRBJ1-2, is KAGVTQTPRYLIKTRGQQVTLSCSPISGHRSVSWYQQTPGQGLQFLFEYFSETQRNKGNFPGRFSGRQFSNSRSEMNVSTLELGDSALYLCASSLAETGVNYGYTFGSGTRLTVV.

V usage is TRBV19 and J usage is TRBJ1-5; 7 bases are a match to TRBD1. V gave up 7 bases and J gave up 2 bases; unmatched junction bases: 5. This CDR3 has 14 amino acids. Germline V gene sequence: CDR1 LNHDA, CDR2 SQIVND (reference sequence). The CDR3 spells CASMTGLGNQPQHF. In nucleotides, the CDR3 is TGTGCCAGTATGACAGGGTTGGGCAATCAGCCCCAGCATTTT.

This clone was recorded only once. The rearrangement joins TRBV27 to TRBJ2-1; 10 bases match TRBD2. With V trimmed by 2 bases and J by 7 bases, 5 bases remained unmatched. The germline V gene encodes CDR1 MNHEY and CDR2 SMNVEV (reference sequence). The CDR3 is made up of 15 amino acids. The CDR3 DNA is TGTGCCAGCAGTTTAGTAGCGGGAGGTGAAAATGAGCAGTTCTTC. It codes for CASSLVAGGENEQFF.

V usage is TRBV11-3 and J usage is TRBJ1-1; no clear D. The CDR3 consists of 14 residues. Germline CDR1 reads SGHNT; CDR2 reads YENEEA. The germline V and J ends were trimmed by 1 base and 1 base, with 7 bases remaining between them. The CDR3 loop reads CASSLVQANTEAFF. CDR3 DNA: TGTGCCAGCAGCTTAGTCCAAGCGAACACTGAAGCTTTCTTT.

V and J are TRBV19 and TRBJ2-7; 8 positions agree with TRBD2. Trimming removed 2 bases from V and 6 bases from J; junction bases left unmatched: 6. Germline CDR1 is LNHDA and CDR2 is SQIVND (reference sequence). The CDR3 consists of 14 residues. The CDR3 DNA follows: TGTGCCAGTAGTATAACGGGAGGGCCCGGCGAGCAGTACTTC. It translates to CASSITGGPGEQYF.

This chain connects TRBV11-2 to TRBJ2-7; 10 bases agree with TRBD1. The CDR3 runs to 14 residues. The junction had 5 bases not matched to a gene; V was cut back by 5 bases and J by 4 bases. The germline V gene has CDR1 SGHAT and CDR2 FQNNGV. The CDR3 DNA sequence: TGTGCCAGCAGCGCGGACAGGGGGTTTTACGAGCAGTACGTC. The encoded protein is CASSADRGFYEQYV.

The gene calls are TRBV5-1 and TRBJ1-1, with 9 bases aligning to TRBD1. Trimming cost V 4 bases and J 5 bases; bases outside gene matches: 6. The germline V gene has CDR1 SGHRS and CDR2 YFSETQ. The CDR3 loop spans 14 amino acids. This CDR3 is CASSAGQGFTEAFF. The CDR3 DNA reads as TGCGCCAGCAGCGCGGGACAGGGATTTACTGAAGCTTTCTTT.

The rearrangement joins TRBV13 to TRBJ2-1; D is perhaps TRBD1 (5 bases). V was shortened by 0 bases and J by 6 bases, with 9 bases between the two germline ends. Per germline, CDR1 PRHDT and CDR2 FYEKMQ (reference sequence). CDR3 length: 14 amino acids. CDR3 DNA sequence: TGTGCCAGCAGCTTAGGCCAGGGAATCAATGAGCAGTTCTTC. Protein product: CASSLGQGINEQFF.

The chain is built from TRBV28 and TRBJ1-1; D is unresolved. The CDR3 consists of 13 residues. The ends were cut back, 2 bases at V and 1 base at J, with 5 bases in the middle. The germline CDR1 and CDR2 sequences are MDHEN and SYDVKM. CDR3 nucleotides: TGTGCCAGCAGTTTAGGGAGGAACACTGAAGCTTTCTTT. Protein: CASSLGRNTEAFF.

This chain connects TRBV27 to TRBJ1-2; 10 bases agree with TRBD1. Germline CDR1 and CDR2: MNHEY and SMNVEV (reference sequence). The trim removed 6 bases at V and 1 base at J, leaving 14 bases unmatched. CDR3 size: 18 residues. CDR3 in amino acids: CASSSLVWTGGFNYGYTF. As DNA, the CDR3 is TGTGCCAGCAGCTCCCTCGTTTGGACAGGGGGATTTAACTATGGCTACACCTTC.